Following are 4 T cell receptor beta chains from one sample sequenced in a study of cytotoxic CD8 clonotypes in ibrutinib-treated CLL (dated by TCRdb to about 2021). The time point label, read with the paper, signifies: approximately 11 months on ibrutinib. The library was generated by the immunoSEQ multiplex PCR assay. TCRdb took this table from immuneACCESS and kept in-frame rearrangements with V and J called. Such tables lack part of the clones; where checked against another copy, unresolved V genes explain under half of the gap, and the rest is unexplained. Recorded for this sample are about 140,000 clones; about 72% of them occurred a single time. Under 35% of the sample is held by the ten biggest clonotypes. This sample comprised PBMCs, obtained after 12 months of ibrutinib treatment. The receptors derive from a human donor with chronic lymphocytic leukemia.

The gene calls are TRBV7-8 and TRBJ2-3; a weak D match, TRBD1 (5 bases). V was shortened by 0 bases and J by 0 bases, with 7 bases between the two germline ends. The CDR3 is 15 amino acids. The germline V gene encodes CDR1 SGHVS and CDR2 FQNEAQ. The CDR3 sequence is CASSLARTSTDTQYF. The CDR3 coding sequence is TGTGCCAGCAGCTTAGCGCGGACAAGCACAGATACGCAGTATTTT.

The DNA for the CDR3 is TGCGCCAGCAGCCCCAGGAGGGATCCGAACACTGAAGCTTTCTTT. Translated, it gives CASSPRRDPNTEAFF. The chain combines TRBV4-1 with TRBJ1-1, with unresolved D. Trimming shortened V by 4 bases and J by 1 base, and 13 bases separated the two germline ends. The CDR3 is made up of 15 amino acids. Germline CDR1 MGHRA, CDR2 YSYEKL.

CDR3: CASSPLRTDTQYF. The CDR3 nucleotides are TGTGCCAGCAGCCCCCTACGCACAGATACGCAGTATTTT. The J gene is TRBJ2-3, the V gene TRBV13; D remains ambiguous. Between the trimmed V and J ends, which lost 5 bases and 1 base, there was a span of 7 bases. This CDR3 has 13 amino acids. Germline CDR1 PRHDT, CDR2 FYEKMQ (reference sequence).

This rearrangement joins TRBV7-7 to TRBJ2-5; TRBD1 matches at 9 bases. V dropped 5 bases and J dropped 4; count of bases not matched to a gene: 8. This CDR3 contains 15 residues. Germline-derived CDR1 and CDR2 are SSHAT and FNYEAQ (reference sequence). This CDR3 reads CASSPAGQGGETQYF. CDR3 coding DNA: TGTGCCAGCAGCCCGGCGGGACAGGGAGGAGAGACCCAGTACTTC. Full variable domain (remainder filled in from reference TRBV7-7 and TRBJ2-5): GAGVSQSPRYKVTKRGQDVTLRCDPISSHATLYWYQQALGQGPEFLTYFNYEAQPDKSGLPSDRFSAERPEGSISTLTIQRTEQRDSAMYRCASSPAGQGGETQYFGPGTRLLVL.